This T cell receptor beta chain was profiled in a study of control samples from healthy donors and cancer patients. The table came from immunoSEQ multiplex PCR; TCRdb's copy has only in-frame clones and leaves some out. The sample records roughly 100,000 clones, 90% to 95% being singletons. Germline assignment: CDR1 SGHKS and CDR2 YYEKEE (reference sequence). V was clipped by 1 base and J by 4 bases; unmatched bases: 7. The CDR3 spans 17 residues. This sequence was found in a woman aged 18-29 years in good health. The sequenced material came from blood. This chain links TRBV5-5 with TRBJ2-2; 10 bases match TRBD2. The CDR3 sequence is CASSLTSGGATTGELFF. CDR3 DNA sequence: TGTGCCAGCAGCTTGACCAGCGGGGGGGCGACCACCGGGGAGCTGTTTTTT.